This TCR beta chain stems from a study of shared clonotypes between healthy human individuals (dated by TCRdb to between 2020 and 2021). Notes on the research overall: A couple of women and three men aged 18 to 49 years were included in the cohort. Blood TCR repertoires of a handful of healthy adults were deeply sequenced to estimate repertoire size and the extent of clonotype sharing between individuals. For each donor, three plates each were used for CD4 naive and CD4 memory, two plates were used for CD8 naive, and one plate was used for CD8 memory. Per donor, leukapheresis produced somewhere between about 0.85 and 9.5 billion PBMCs. Libraries were prepared and TCR repertoires were sequenced by different laboratories using diverse techniques, in order to increase sequencing depth and limit assay-specific biases.

Using the deep immunoSEQ assay, TCR CDR3 regions were amplified from genomic DNA by multiplex PCR. For each cell subset, the extracted genomic DNA was distributed evenly across all wells of several immunoSEQ 96-well plates, and each plate served as one replicate. For sorted subsets, around 200 ng genomic DNA, equal to tens of thousands of T cell genomes, was loaded into each replicate PCR. The purified libraries were quantified using a Qubit 3.0 fluorometer, sized with a Bioanalyzer 2100, and then quantified again using the KAPA Library Quantification kit. Each immunoSEQ 96-well plate was sequenced on its own single-read 150-cycle Illumina NextSeq 550 flow cell. On the study's bioinformatics: The immunoSEQ output contained only junctional sequences without quality scores, so filtering could not match that applied to full-length reads. Sequences were annotated with PyIR, a Python wrapper for IgBLAST v1.9, using IMGT germline references to assign V/J genes and CDR3. Reads with weak V/J assignments (E-value above 1e-6), missing CDR3, stop codons, out-of-frame junctions, or ambiguous translated residues were removed. V3J clonotypes were defined by identical inferred V gene, J gene, and CDR3 amino acid sequence. To compute the percentage overlap between repertoires, the number of shared unique clonotypes was divided by the size of the smaller repertoire. Repertoire richness was assessed with RTK rarefaction, the Chao1 estimator, and Recon v2.1 estimates of unobserved clonotypes. OLGA was used to compute generation probabilities for all TCRbeta clonotypes that the gDNA method yielded from a few donors. TCRdb holds this immuneACCESS table with in-frame rearrangements only. Some clones are missing; in checked studies, unresolved V genes explain under half, and the rest has no known cause. D and trimming come from the DNA, and the V and J calls and clone size come from that table. The sample table shows around 2,000,000 clones, and about 95% are seen once. The ten biggest clones cover more than 0.9% of the sample.

CD8 naive samples consisted of CD45RO-negative cells that were positively selected for CCR7, yielding a CD45RA+CCR7+ population without TemRA cells. The donors were healthy, HIV-negative adults who had no recently reported acute infections or vaccinations. Only Caucasian adults living in Nashville, Tennessee, USA were represented among the donors. Blood was collected by leukapheresis, and PBMCs were isolated by Ficoll-Histopaque density gradient centrifugation and then cryopreserved in liquid nitrogen vapor phase. Analytical flow cytometry was used to check the purity and quantity of each magnetically sorted T cell population. Genomic DNA was isolated from each sorted fraction and quantified by UV absorbance on a Nanodrop 2000c. Concerning this clone: Its antigen is not yet known. No base quality information exists; no much larger clone differs at one position.

Study-level results and caveats: Because the study included a small number of donors, the genetic and exposure-history diversity represented was limited. Roughly 5.2% of naive CD4, 3.5% of naive CD8, about 2.5% of memory CD4, and 0.35% to 0.4% of memory CD8 clonotypes were shared across several donors. Pairwise subsampling led to the expectation that sequencing depth would affect the degree of clonotype sharing among donors. Sampling was limited to blood, and TCR repertoires in tissue likely differ from TCR repertoires in blood. Rarefaction of sorted-subset datasets indicated incomplete sequencing despite the large sequencing depth. Compared with non-shared clonotypes, clonotypes shared by all four sorted-subset donors had higher generation probabilities. Estimated clonotype richness was generally larger for naive than for memory subsets.

The germline V gene supplies CDR1 MDHEN and CDR2 SYDVKM. Spanning cysteine to phenylalanine, the CDR3 consists of 16 amino acids. CDR3 DNA is the only sequence kept; it has 48 bases, read in frame from the first base. Trimming takes 4 bases from V and 3 bases from J, and the germline ends sit 16 bases apart. Recombination joined TRBV28 with TRBJ1-5; the D gene is unclear. The clonotype originates from a man younger than 35 in good health. Material: naive CD8+ T cells sorted from blood. Sample cell subset or site, as interpreted from the label and publication: CD45RA+CCR7+. The DNA sequence is given as TGTGCCAGCAGTTCACCTCGGGCAGCTGCCAATCAGCCCCAGCATTTT. It specifies CASSSPRAAANQPQHF.